The TCR beta chain described here comes from a study of T cell responses to AZD1222 COVID-19 vaccine. The protocol was immunoSEQ multiplex PCR, while the TCRdb copy is restricted to in-frame clones and leaves out a portion. The table has about 46,000 clones, over 85% seen once. The CDR3 has 11 residues. V gave up 10 bases and J gave up 3 bases, with 9 bases separating them. In germline, CDR1 is SNHLY, CDR2 FYNNEI. The J gene is TRBJ1-2, the V gene TRBV2; D not resolved. The TCR originated in an adult who received the AZD1222 COVID-19 vaccine. The specimen comprised peripheral blood, sampled 28 days after the second AZD1222 dose. CDR3 loop: CATGLYYGYTF. CDR3 bases: TGTGCCACTGGACTGTACTATGGCTACACCTTC.